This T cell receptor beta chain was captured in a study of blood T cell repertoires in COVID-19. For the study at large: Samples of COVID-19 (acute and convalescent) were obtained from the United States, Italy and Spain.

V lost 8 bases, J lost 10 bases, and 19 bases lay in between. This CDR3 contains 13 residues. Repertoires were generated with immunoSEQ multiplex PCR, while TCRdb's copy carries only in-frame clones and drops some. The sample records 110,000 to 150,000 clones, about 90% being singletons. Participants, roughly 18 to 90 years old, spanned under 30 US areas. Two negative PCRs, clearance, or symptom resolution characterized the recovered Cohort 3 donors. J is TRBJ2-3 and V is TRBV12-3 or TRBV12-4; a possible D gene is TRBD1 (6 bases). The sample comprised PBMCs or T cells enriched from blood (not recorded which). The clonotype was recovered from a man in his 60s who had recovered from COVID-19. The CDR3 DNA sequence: TGTGCCAGCCAAGGTAGTGGGACATTCTCGCAGTATTTT. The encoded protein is CASQGSGTFSQYF.